This T cell receptor (beta chain) emerged from a study of cytomegalovirus exposure and HLA in healthy donors. Both 60 Vbeta primers and 13 Jbeta primers went into the PCR. The repertoire was sequenced with immunoSEQ multiplex PCR; TCRdb's copy has only in-frame clones and lacks some. This sample has roughly 180,000 clones, with over 70% found just once. CDR1 is MNHNS, CDR2 SASEGT, per germline. The CDR3 contains 14 residues. Deletions cut 7 bases from V and 4 bases from J, with 14 bases between. This receptor was taken from a woman aged 30 to 39 in good health and CMV-seropositive. The rearrangement uses TRBV6-1 and TRBJ1-3; D unresolved. Sequenced input: PBMCs. The CDR3 DNA sequence: TGTGCCAGCACCACAGACCGCCGCGGAAACACCATATATTTT. This translates into CASTTDRRGNTIYF.